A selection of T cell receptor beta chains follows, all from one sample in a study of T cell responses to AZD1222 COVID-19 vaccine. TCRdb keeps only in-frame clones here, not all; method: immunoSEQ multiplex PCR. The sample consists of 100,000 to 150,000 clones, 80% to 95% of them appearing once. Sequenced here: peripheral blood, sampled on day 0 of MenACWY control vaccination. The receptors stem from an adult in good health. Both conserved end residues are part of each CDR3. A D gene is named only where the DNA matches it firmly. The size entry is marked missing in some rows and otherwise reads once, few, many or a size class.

cdr3_nt: TGTGCCAGCAGCTTAGTACCCCCCGGGGGTACCACCATATATTTT; cdr3_aa: CASSLVPPGGTTIYF; clone_size: -; d_call: -; v_call: TRBV7-9; j_call: TRBJ1-3
cdr3_nt: TGCGCCAGCAGCTGGGAGTCGGAGACCCAGTACTTC; cdr3_aa: CASSWESETQYF; clone_size: -; d_call: -; v_call: TRBV5-1; j_call: TRBJ2-5
cdr3_nt: TGCGCCAGCAGCCAAGAGGGCTCCGGGGCTGGTGAGCAGTTCTTC; cdr3_aa: CASSQEGSGAGEQFF; clone_size: -; d_call: -; v_call: TRBV4-1; j_call: TRBJ2-1
cdr3_nt: TGTGCCAGCAGTTTTAGGAGACGGGCGGGAGTGGGAAATGAGCAGTTCTTC; cdr3_aa: CASSFRRRAGVGNEQFF; clone_size: few; d_call: TRBD2; v_call: TRBV27; j_call: TRBJ2-1
cdr3_nt: TGTGCCAGCAGTGGAGGGGGAACCTATGGCTACACCTTC; cdr3_aa: CASSGGGTYGYTF; clone_size: -; d_call: -; v_call: TRBV25-1; j_call: TRBJ1-2
cdr3_nt: TGTGCCAGCAGTCAGACTAGCGGGGGTTCCTACAATGAGCAGTTCTTC; cdr3_aa: CASSQTSGGSYNEQFF; clone_size: -; d_call: TRBD2; v_call: TRBV27; j_call: TRBJ2-1
cdr3_nt: TGTGCCATCAGTGACGGCGGGGGGGCGAACACTGAAGCTTTCTTT; cdr3_aa: CAISDGGGANTEAFF; clone_size: -; d_call: -; v_call: TRBV10-3; j_call: TRBJ1-1
cdr3_nt: TGTGCCAGCAGCGGATACAGTCGCACCGGGGAGCTGTTTTTT; cdr3_aa: CASSGYSRTGELFF; clone_size: -; d_call: -; v_call: TRBV4-2; j_call: TRBJ2-2
cdr3_nt: TGTGCCAGCAGCTTGGGGTCGGGATCTACCTACAATCAGCCCCAGCATTTT; cdr3_aa: CASSLGSGSTYNQPQHF; clone_size: -; d_call: -; v_call: TRBV7-2; j_call: TRBJ1-5
cdr3_nt: TGTGCCACTAACTGGGGGTCCTACGAGCAGTACTTC; cdr3_aa: CATNWGSYEQYF; clone_size: -; d_call: -; v_call: TRBV28; j_call: TRBJ2-7
cdr3_nt: TGTGCCAGCAGTTTTAGTGACAGATTGAACACTGAAGCTTTCTTT; cdr3_aa: CASSFSDRLNTEAFF; clone_size: -; d_call: -; v_call: TRBV28; j_call: TRBJ1-1
cdr3_nt: TGTGCCTGGAGCAAATCAACGACGGTGAATGAAAAACTGTTTTTT; cdr3_aa: CAWSKSTTVNEKLFF; clone_size: -; d_call: -; v_call: TRBV30; j_call: TRBJ1-4
cdr3_nt: TGTGCCAGCAGCCCGCAGGGCTATAATTCACCCCTCCACTTT; cdr3_aa: CASSPQGYNSPLHF; clone_size: -; d_call: -; v_call: TRBV14; j_call: TRBJ1-6
cdr3_nt: TGTGCCAGTACCCCCCCCGGGACAAGGAACACCGGGGAGCTGTTTTTT; cdr3_aa: CASTPPGTRNTGELFF; clone_size: once; d_call: -; v_call: TRBV19; j_call: TRBJ2-2
cdr3_nt: TGTGCCAGCAGCACCCCGGGACTAGGGTACAATGAGCAGTTCTTC; cdr3_aa: CASSTPGLGYNEQFF; clone_size: -; d_call: TRBD2; v_call: TRBV7-2; j_call: TRBJ2-1
cdr3_nt: TGTGCCAGCTCACCAAGAGTTGGGGCTAATGAAAAACTGTTTTTT; cdr3_aa: CASSPRVGANEKLFF; clone_size: few; d_call: -; v_call: TRBV18; j_call: TRBJ1-4
cdr3_nt: TGTGCCAGCAGTTACTTGGGTTTCACAGATACGCAGTATTTT; cdr3_aa: CASSYLGFTDTQYF; clone_size: -; d_call: -; v_call: TRBV6-2/TRBV6-3; j_call: TRBJ2-3
cdr3_nt: TGCAGCGTTCCGGTGGGGGCGGGTAACTATGGCTACACCTTC; cdr3_aa: CSVPVGAGNYGYTF; clone_size: -; d_call: -; v_call: TRBV29-1; j_call: TRBJ1-2
cdr3_nt: TGCGCCAGCAGCTTGGGGGGACAGTATGGCTACACCTTC; cdr3_aa: CASSLGGQYGYTF; clone_size: -; d_call: TRBD1; v_call: TRBV5-1; j_call: TRBJ1-2
cdr3_nt: TGTGCCAGCAGCTTGGGGGACAGGGGTCCGCCCTATGGCTACACCTTC; cdr3_aa: CASSLGDRGPPYGYTF; clone_size: -; d_call: TRBD1; v_call: TRBV5-4; j_call: TRBJ1-2
cdr3_nt: TGTGCCAGCAGCAAGGGCACAGATACGCAGTATTTT; cdr3_aa: CASSKGTDTQYF; clone_size: -; d_call: -; v_call: TRBV7-3; j_call: TRBJ2-3
cdr3_nt: TGTGCCAGCAGCCCCAACAGGGTCACCGGGGAGCTGTTTTTT; cdr3_aa: CASSPNRVTGELFF; clone_size: once; d_call: -; v_call: TRBV4-2; j_call: TRBJ2-2
cdr3_nt: TGTGCCAGCAGCGTAGTTGCTAGCGGGAGCACAGATACGCAGTATTTT; cdr3_aa: CASSVVASGSTDTQYF; clone_size: -; d_call: TRBD2; v_call: TRBV9; j_call: TRBJ2-3
cdr3_nt: TGTGCCAGCAGCCAGAGCGACAGGGTAGGACATCAGCCCCAGCATTTT; cdr3_aa: CASSQSDRVGHQPQHF; clone_size: -; d_call: TRBD1; v_call: TRBV28; j_call: TRBJ1-5